Listed below are T cell receptor beta chains from one sample, sequenced in a study of regulatory T cells in long-lasting Graves disease. Each CDR3 protein gets one entry after TCRdb re-called the multiplex PCR reads with MiXCR. The sample lists a few hundred thousand distinct CDR3 sequences, 20% to 30% occurring once. The sequencing here drew on peripheral blood mononuclear cells (PBMCs), taken when the disease was refractory, from a patient treated with antithyroid drugs. These receptors all stem from a female donor with Graves disease. Both conserved end residues are part of each CDR3. D genes are given only for firm matches. Size tells how often a clone was seen (once, few, many) or the class of an expanded clone, and some rows leave it out.

J gene | D gene | V gene | clone size | CDR3 DNA | CDR3 protein
TRBJ2-7 | . | TRBV20-1 | many | TGCAGTGCTAGAGATTCCGTCACGGCCTACGAGCAGTACTTC | CSARDSVTAYEQYF
TRBJ2-7 | TRBD1 | TRBV7-2 | many | TGTGCCAGCAGCGCTAGGACAGGGGTTCCCTACGAGCAGTACTTC | CASSARTGVPYEQYF
TRBJ2-7 | TRBD2 | TRBV5-1 | few | TGCGCCAGCAGCCCAGGACTAGCGGGAGGGCGGCACGAGCAGTACTTC | CASSPGLAGGRHEQYF
TRBJ2-7 | . | TRBV5-1 | few | TGCGCCAGCAGCCGTAGTAACAGGGTCTCCTACGAGCAGTACTTC | CASSRSNRVSYEQYF
TRBJ1-2 | . | TRBV2 | few | TGTGCCAGCAGTGCGGTGTCAGTAGACTATGGCTACACCTTC | CASSAVSVDYGYTF
TRBJ2-2 | . | TRBV4-2 | . | TGTGCCAGCAGCCAAGATTGGTCCGGGGAGCTGTTTTTT | CASSQDWSGELFF
TRBJ2-7 | . | TRBV19 | . | TGTGCCAGTAGTCCCACAGGCCGCCTCGTTGGCGAGCAGTACTTC | CASSPTGRLVGEQYF
TRBJ1-5 | . | TRBV19 | . | TGTGCCAGTAGTGCACAGGGTAGGGATCAGCCCCAGCATTTT | CASSAQGRDQPQHF
TRBJ1-1 | TRBD1 | TRBV19 | many | TGTGCCAGTGGTCCGAGGCAGGGGGTTTCGAACACTGAAGCTTTCTTT | CASGPRQGVSNTEAFF
TRBJ2-7 | . | TRBV9 | . | TGTGCCAGCGGCGGGTTCGGCGAGCAGTACTTC | CASGGFGEQYF
TRBJ1-1 | . | TRBV6-2/TRBV6-3 | . | TGTGCCAGCAGCCCCACACCCATGAACACTGAAGCTTTCTTT | CASSPTPMNTEAFF
TRBJ1-6 | . | TRBV7-3 | many | TGTGCCAGCAGCTCAGGGCCGCGGTCACCCCTCCACTTT | CASSSGPRSPLHF
TRBJ2-7 | TRBD2 | TRBV7-3 | many | TGTGCCAGCAGCTTAGGGGTAGCGGGGAGCTACGAGCAGTACTTC | CASSLGVAGSYEQYF
TRBJ2-2 | . | TRBV5-6 | few | TGTGCCAGCAGCGACCTGGACAGCCGAGTCACCGGGGAGCTGTTTTTT | CASSDLDSRVTGELFF
TRBJ2-7 | TRBD1 | TRBV6-1 | many | TGTGCCAGCAGGCAAGGGACAGGATCCTACGAGCAGTACTTC | CASRQGTGSYEQYF
TRBJ1-5 | TRBD1 | TRBV12-3/TRBV12-4 | many | TGTGCCAGCAGACCCGGGACAGGGAGCAATCAGCCCCAGCATTTT | CASRPGTGSNQPQHF
TRBJ1-1 | TRBD1 | TRBV5-1 | few | TGCGCCAGCGGACTACAGGGGAACACTGAAGCTCTCTTT | CASGLQGNTEALF
TRBJ1-1 | . | TRBV27 | many | TGTGCCAGCAGTCCCCATTTGGGGGGAGGTGCGGCTGAAGCTTTCTTT | CASSPHLGGGAAEAFF
TRBJ1-5 | TRBD1 | TRBV12-3/TRBV12-4 | many | TGTGCCAGCAGTTCCGGACAGGGTAGCAATCAGCCCCAGCATTTT | CASSSGQGSNQPQHF
TRBJ1-6 | . | TRBV20-1 | few | TGCAGTGCCCTAATTCGGACGGGAAATAATTCACCCCTCCACTTT | CSALIRTGNNSPLHF
TRBJ2-1 | TRBD2 | TRBV19 | . | TGTGCCAGTAGTATTTTCTACCCCGGGACTAGCAGCCACAATGAGCAGTTCTTC | CASSIFYPGTSSHNEQFF
TRBJ1-1 | TRBD1 | TRBV19 | . | TGTGCCAGTAGTATCGGTCCAGGGGGCAGGGACACTGAAGCTTTCTTT | CASSIGPGGRDTEAFF
TRBJ2-7 | . | TRBV5-6 | . | TGTGCCAGCAGCTTGCGACAGCCCTCTGGCATTCTAGGGCAGTACTTC | CASSLRQPSGILGQYF
TRBJ1-1 | . | TRBV28 | few | TGTGCCAGCAGTACTATGTTGGTGGGCACTGAAGCTTTCTTT | CASSTMLVGTEAFF
TRBJ1-1 | . | TRBV6-2/TRBV6-3 | many | TGTGCCAGCAGTTACCGAACCCAGGGACAAGACGAAGCTTTCTTT | CASSYRTQGQDEAFF
TRBJ2-7 | TRBD1 | TRBV29-1 | . | TGCAGCGTTCTACCCTGGACAGGGGCCTACGAGCAGTACTTC | CSVLPWTGAYEQYF
TRBJ2-4 | TRBD2 | TRBV15 | few | TGTGCCACCAGCAGAGTTACGGCGGGAGGGTTAGCCAAAAACATTCAGTACTTC | CATSRVTAGGLAKNIQYF
TRBJ2-7 | TRBD1 | TRBV14 | few | TGTGCCAGCAGCGACTTTGGACAGGGAGGCTACGAGCAGTACTTC | CASSDFGQGGYEQYF
TRBJ1-6 | . | TRBV2 | many | TGTGCCAGCGAGAAGTTCGGGAATTCACCCCTCCACTTT | CASEKFGNSPLHF
TRBJ1-1 | TRBD1 | TRBV2 | many | TGTGCCAGCAGTGTTCAGGGGGAGTTTACTGAAGCTTTCTTT | CASSVQGEFTEAFF
TRBJ1-2 | . | TRBV20-1 | many | TGCAGTGCCACTCATAAGGGGCCCTATGGCTACACCTTC | CSATHKGPYGYTF
TRBJ1-2 | TRBD1 | TRBV19 | few | TGTGCCAGTGCGGCCAGGGGGCCTCAAGGCTATGGCTACACCTTC | CASAARGPQGYGYTF
TRBJ1-2 | . | TRBV6-2/TRBV6-3 | many | TGTGCCAGCAGACCTACAGATCTCACCGGCTACACCTTC | CASRPTDLTGYTF
TRBJ1-4 | . | TRBV11-2 | many | TGTGCCAGCAGCTTAGTGTTAGGGAGTGAAAAACTGTTTTTT | CASSLVLGSEKLFF
TRBJ1-1 | TRBD1 | TRBV7-2 | many | TGTGCCAGCAGCTTTACAGGACAGGGCTCCACTGAAGCTTTCTTT | CASSFTGQGSTEAFF
TRBJ2-7 | . | TRBV20-1 | . | TGCAGTGCCTCGGAGTGGGGTAGCTCCTACGAGCAGTACTTC | CSASEWGSSYEQYF
TRBJ2-7 | TRBD1 | TRBV10-3 | . | TGTGCCATCAGTGGATCCGGGACAGACTCCTACGAGCAGTACTTC | CAISGSGTDSYEQYF
TRBJ1-5 | TRBD1 | TRBV5-1 | . | TGCGCCAGCAGCGAAACGGGACAGGGGGCGCTCCAGCCCCAGCATTTT | CASSETGQGALQPQHF
TRBJ1-5 | . | TRBV2 | many | TGTGCCAGCACTGGGGGAGGGGGACCGAATCAGCCCCAGCATTTT | CASTGGGGPNQPQHF
TRBJ1-5 | . | TRBV19 | few | TGTGCCAGTAGCCCAAGACCTACAGGCTCAGGCAATCAGCCCCAGCATTTT | CASSPRPTGSGNQPQHF
TRBJ1-6 | . | TRBV28 | many | TGTGCCAGCAGTATAAGGGGCGGTTCACCCCTCCACTTT | CASSIRGGSPLHF
TRBJ1-2 | TRBD1 | TRBV29-1 | . | TGCAGCGTTGGGACAGGGCAGGGCTACACCTTC | CSVGTGQGYTF
TRBJ2-7 | TRBD1 | TRBV28 | . | TGTGCCAGCAGTTTGTCCTACAGGGGACAATACGAGCAGTACTTC | CASSLSYRGQYEQYF
TRBJ2-7 | . | TRBV28 | many | TGTGCCAGCAGAGGGTGGGACGAGCAGTACTTC | CASRGWDEQYF
TRBJ2-2 | . | TRBV7-9 | . | TGTGCCAGCAGCGTCCGGGACAAAAACACCGGGGAGCTGTTTTTT | CASSVRDKNTGELFF
TRBJ2-1 | . | TRBV18 | . | TGTGCCAGCTCACCCTCCGGGACACACTACAATGAGCAGTTCTTC | CASSPSGTHYNEQFF